The 20 T cell receptor beta chains below were found in one sample sequenced in a study of cytomegalovirus exposure and HLA in healthy donors. PCR primers comprised 60 Vbeta and 13 Jbeta primers. Generated by immunoSEQ multiplex PCR, the TCRdb table keeps only in-frame clones and is missing some. The sample gives around 200,000 clones, roughly four fifths of which show up once; approximately 3.1% is in the top ten. The specimen sequenced was PBMCs. These receptors were obtained from a woman aged 30 to 39 in good health and CMV-seropositive.

This chain uses TRBV7-9 with TRBJ2-5; D possibly corresponds to TRBD1 (6 bases). Deletions cut 4 bases from V and 5 bases from J, with 8 bases between. CDR3 length: 12 residues. Germline V gene lookup returns CDR1 SEHNR and CDR2 FQNEAQ (reference sequence). CDR3 nucleotides: TGTGCCAGCAGCTCTAGGGGGGAGACCCAGTACTTC. It translates to CASSSRGETQYF.

This clone was seen once. The chain's CDR3 is CASREANYGYTF. CDR3 bases: TGTGCCAGTAGGGAGGCTAACTATGGCTACACCTTC. The rearrangement links TRBV19 to TRBJ1-2; no reliable D call. The CDR3 covers 12 residues. CDR1 and CDR2 (germline): LNHDA, SQIVND (reference sequence). V was clipped by 6 bases and J by 0 bases, with 5 bases between them.

The chain links TRBV4-2 to TRBJ2-5, with 8 nucleotides matching TRBD1. J gave up 4 bases and V 1 base, and 20 bases lay outside the gene matches. CDR3 length: 20 amino acids. Germline assignment: CDR1 LGHNA and CDR2 YNFKEQ. DNA for the CDR3: TGTGCCAGCAGCCAAGCCCCCGGACAGGGAAGCGTGATGGCCCGAGAGACCCAGTACTTC. Translation gives CASSQAPGQGSVMARETQYF.

This clone turned up a few times. In the same sample, other DNA sequences code for this CDR3. J is TRBJ1-2 and V is TRBV28, with D perhaps matching TRBD1 (5 bases). The V gene's germline CDR1 is MDHEN and CDR2 SYDVKM. The CDR3 is made up of 13 amino acids. Trimming shortened V by 3 bases and J by 2 bases, and 7 bases separated the two germline ends. The CDR3: CASSLQGNYGYTF. In DNA, the CDR3 is TGTGCCAGCAGTTTGCAGGGAAACTATGGCTACACCTTC.

The chain recombines TRBV2 with TRBJ1-5; 9 nucleotides match TRBD1. V trimming: 6 bases; J trimming: 0 bases; junction bases outside the gene matches: 6. The germline V gene has CDR1 SNHLY and CDR2 FYNNEI. CDR3 length: 16 amino acids. The chain's CDR3 is CASSRGTGNSNQPQHF. CDR3 nucleotide sequence: TGTGCCAGCAGCCGGGGGACAGGGAATAGCAATCAGCCCCAGCATTTT.

The chain couples TRBV5-1 to TRBJ2-3; 7 nucleotides align to TRBD2. The V gene end was trimmed by 5 bases and the J gene end by 0 bases; junction bases not matched to a gene: 6. The CDR3 runs to 15 residues. Germline lookup yields CDR1 SGHRS and CDR2 YFSETQ. The CDR3 reads CASRIRRESTDTQYF. In nucleotides, the CDR3 is TGCGCCAGCAGGATAAGGCGGGAGAGCACAGATACGCAGTATTTT.

The chain recombines TRBV4-2 with TRBJ2-1; 8 nucleotides line up with TRBD2. The CDR3 length is 16 residues. V lost 1 base to trimming and J lost 4 bases; unmatched junction nucleotides: 6. The germline V gene has CDR1 LGHNA and CDR2 YNFKEQ. The CDR3 nucleotides are TGTGCCAGCAGCCAAGTTACGGCTAGCGGGTACAATGAGCAGTTCTTC. This encodes CASSQVTASGYNEQFF.

The J gene is TRBJ2-6, the V gene TRBV5-6, with no clear D. Germline lookup yields CDR1 SGHDT and CDR2 YYEEEE. Trimming shortened V by 2 bases and J by 0 bases, and 6 bases separated the two germline ends. There are 15 residues in the CDR3. As DNA, the CDR3 is TGTGCCAGCAGCTTTGGAGTCTCTGGGGCCAACGTCCTGACTTTC. Amino acid sequence: CASSFGVSGANVLTF.

The chain carries TRBV27 and TRBJ2-7; 9 bases match TRBD2. After removal of 3 bases from V and 5 bases from J, the junction contained 2 bases not matched to a gene. The germline CDR1 and CDR2 sequences are MNHEY and SMNVEV (reference sequence). The CDR3 is 13 residues long. In nucleotides, the CDR3 is TGTGCCAGCAGTTTCGCTAGCGGGAACGAGCAGTACTTC. Amino acid sequence: CASSFASGNEQYF.

The gene calls are TRBV27 and TRBJ1-1; possible D gene TRBD1, 6 bases. Trimming stripped 6 bases from V and 0 bases from J, with 20 bases between. The CDR3 totals 17 residues. From germline, CDR1 is MNHEY and CDR2 SMNVEV (reference sequence). CDR3 protein: CASSVARDTFVNTEAFF. Written as DNA, the CDR3 is TGTGCCAGCAGCGTTGCCCGGGACACCTTCGTGAACACTGAAGCTTTCTTT.

The chain joins TRBV5-4 to TRBJ2-7, with 10 bases aligning to TRBD2. Germline CDR1 and CDR2: SGHNT and YYREEE (reference sequence). V dropped 4 bases and J dropped 5; count of bases not matched to a gene: 6. This CDR3 has 14 residues. CDR3 coding DNA: TGTGCCAGCAGCCTACTGGGACTAGCGAACGAGCAGTACTTC. As protein: CASSLLGLANEQYF.

This clone was observed a handful of times. This chain links TRBV5-1 with TRBJ1-1; 8 bases line up with TRBD1. The CDR3 consists of 16 residues. CDR1 and CDR2 (germline): SGHRS, YFSETQ. The junction had 8 bases not matched to a gene; V was cut back by 0 bases and J by 4 bases. This CDR3 reads CASSLGAGGSGTEAFF. CDR3 in DNA: TGCGCCAGCAGCTTGGGGGCAGGGGGCTCGGGCACTGAAGCTTTCTTT. The full variable domain, its missing parts supplied by reference TRBV5-1 and TRBJ1-1, is KAGVTQTPRYLIKTRGQQVTLSCSPISGHRSVSWYQQTPGQGLQFLFEYFSETQRNKGNFPGRFSGRQFSNSRSEMNVSTLELGDSALYLCASSLGAGGSGTEAFFGQGTRLTVV.

This sequence joins TRBV19 and TRBJ2-7; TRBD1 is a possible D gene (6 bases). The CDR3 length is 12 residues. V lost 2 bases to trimming and J lost 7 bases, with 9 bases between them. Germline-derived CDR1 and CDR2 are LNHDA and SQIVND (reference sequence). The CDR3 DNA is TGTGCCAGTAGTATACGCAGGGGAGAGCAGTACTTC. Translating gives CASSIRRGEQYF.

The chain uses TRBV5-1 and TRBJ1-5, with D maybe TRBD1 (5 bases). V lost 2 bases and J 4 bases, leaving 7 bases between the germline ends. The CDR3 is 13 amino acids. Germline CDR1 SGHRS, CDR2 YFSETQ. The CDR3 DNA reads as TGCGCCAGCAGCTTCGACAGTAATCAGCCCCAGCATTTT. Encoded protein: CASSFDSNQPQHF.

The V gene is TRBV28, the J gene TRBJ1-2; TRBD1 aligns across 7 bases. Germline V gene data show CDR1 as MDHEN and CDR2 as SYDVKM. V shed 6 bases and J 9 bases; nucleotides not matched to a gene: 7. The CDR3 covers 12 residues. CDR3 sequence: CASSLTGWRYTF. Written as DNA, the CDR3 is TGTGCCAGCAGCCTGACAGGGTGGCGCTACACCTTC.

J is TRBJ2-7 and V is TRBV9; the D gene is possibly TRBD2 (5 bases). From germline, CDR1 is SGDLS and CDR2 YYNGEE. CDR3 length: 15 amino acids. Trimming pared 0 bases from V and 3 bases from J, leaving 13 bases between. CDR3 DNA: TGTGCCAGCAGCGTAGGGTGGCCCCGGGGCTACGAGCAGTACTTC. The encoded protein is CASSVGWPRGYEQYF.

In its sample, this clone was seen a few times. The gene calls are TRBV28 and TRBJ1-1; D may be TRBD1 (6 bases). V gave up 6 bases and J gave up 4 bases, with 9 bases separating them. This CDR3 has 12 amino acids. Germline V gene lookup returns CDR1 MDHEN and CDR2 SYDVKM. CDR3 in amino acids: CASRIGGTEAFF. The CDR3, as DNA: TGTGCCAGCAGGATAGGGGGCACTGAAGCTTTCTTT.

This clone was seen a single time. The J gene is TRBJ1-1, the V gene TRBV5-6; TRBD1 matches at 7 bases. With V trimmed by 4 bases and J by 0 bases, 9 bases remained unmatched. The CDR3 loop spans 16 amino acids. Germline V CDR1 and CDR2: SGHDT, YYEEEE. The CDR3 DNA sequence: TGTGCCAGCAGCCTTGACAGGGCCCGGATGAACACTGAAGCTTTCTTT. Protein sequence: CASSLDRARMNTEAFF.

The chain is built from TRBV10-3 and TRBJ2-1, with TRBD2 matching 10 bases. Germline V gene lookup returns CDR1 ENHRY and CDR2 SYGVKD. The CDR3 contains 18 residues. J was trimmed by 9 bases and V by 6 bases; bases with no gene match: 20. CDR3 region: CAISLRGTSDGAAGEQFF. DNA for the CDR3: TGTGCCATCAGCCTCCGAGGGACTAGCGACGGGGCTGCTGGTGAGCAGTTCTTC.

This sequence joins TRBV2 and TRBJ1-5, with D perhaps matching TRBD1 (6 bases). The CDR3 is 15 residues long. Looked up from germline, CDR1 is SNHLY and CDR2 is FYNNEI. Trimming left V 4 bases short and J 0 bases short, with 10 bases between. The chain's CDR3 is CASSGSGDSNQPQHF. As DNA, the CDR3 is TGTGCCAGCAGTGGCTCAGGGGATAGCAATCAGCCCCAGCATTTT.